This TCR beta chain was captured in a study of control samples from healthy donors and cancer patients. TCRdb's table, derived via immunoSEQ multiplex PCR, lists solely in-frame clones and lacks some. The sample yields 130,000 or so clones, around nine tenths seen once. Germline V gene lookup returns CDR1 SEHNR and CDR2 FQNEAQ (reference sequence). Between the trimmed V and J ends, which lost 5 bases and 1 base, there was a span of 14 bases. The CDR3 is 15 amino acids. Sequencing used blood. The V and J genes are TRBV7-9 and TRBJ1-1, with D hard to call. This sequence was found in a man aged 45 to 65 in good health. CDR3 coding DNA: TGTGCCAGCAGCCACTCAGGTATTCGGAACACTGAAGCTTTCTTT. This translates into CASSHSGIRNTEAFF.